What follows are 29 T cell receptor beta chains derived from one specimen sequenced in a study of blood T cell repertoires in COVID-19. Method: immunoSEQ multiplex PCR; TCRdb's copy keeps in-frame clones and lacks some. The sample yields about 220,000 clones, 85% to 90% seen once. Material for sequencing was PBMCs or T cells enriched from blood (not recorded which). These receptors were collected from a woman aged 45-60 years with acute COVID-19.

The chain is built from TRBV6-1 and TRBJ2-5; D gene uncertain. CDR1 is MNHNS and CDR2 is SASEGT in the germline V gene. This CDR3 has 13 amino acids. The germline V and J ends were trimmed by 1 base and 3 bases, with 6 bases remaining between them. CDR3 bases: TGTGCCAGCAGTGAAGTTCGGGAAGAGACCCAGTACTTC. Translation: CASSEVREETQYF.

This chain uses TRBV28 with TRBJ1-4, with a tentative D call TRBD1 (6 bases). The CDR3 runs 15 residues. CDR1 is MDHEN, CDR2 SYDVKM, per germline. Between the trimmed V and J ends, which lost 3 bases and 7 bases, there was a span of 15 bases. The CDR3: CASSFPQGILEKLFF. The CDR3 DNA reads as TGTGCCAGCAGTTTCCCCCAGGGGATCCTTGAAAAACTGTTTTTT.

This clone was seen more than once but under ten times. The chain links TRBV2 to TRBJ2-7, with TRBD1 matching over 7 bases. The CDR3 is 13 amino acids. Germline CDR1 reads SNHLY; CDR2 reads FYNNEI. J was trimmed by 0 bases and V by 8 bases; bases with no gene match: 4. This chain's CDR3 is CASGTAFSYEQYF. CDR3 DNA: TGTGCCAGCGGGACAGCTTTCTCCTACGAGCAGTACTTC.

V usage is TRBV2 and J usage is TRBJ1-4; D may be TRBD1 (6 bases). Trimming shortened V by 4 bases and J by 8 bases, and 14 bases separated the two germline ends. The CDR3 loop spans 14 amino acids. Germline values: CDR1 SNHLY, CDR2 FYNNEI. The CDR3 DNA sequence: TGTGCCAGCAGTGGAGGGCCCCAGGGGGAAAAACTGTTTTTT. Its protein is CASSGGPQGEKLFF.

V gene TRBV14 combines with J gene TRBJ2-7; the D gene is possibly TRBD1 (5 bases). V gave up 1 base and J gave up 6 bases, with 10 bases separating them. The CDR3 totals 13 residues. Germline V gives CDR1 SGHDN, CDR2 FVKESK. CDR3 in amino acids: CASSQVTVSEQYF. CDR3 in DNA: TGTGCCAGCAGCCAAGTGACAGTCAGCGAGCAGTACTTC. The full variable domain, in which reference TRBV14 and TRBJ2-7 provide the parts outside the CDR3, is EAGVTQFPSHSVIEKGQTVTLRCDPISGHDNLYWYRRVMGKEIKFLLHFVKESKQDESGMPNNRFLAERTGGTYSTLKVQPAELEDSGVYFCASSQVTVSEQYFGPGTRLTVT.

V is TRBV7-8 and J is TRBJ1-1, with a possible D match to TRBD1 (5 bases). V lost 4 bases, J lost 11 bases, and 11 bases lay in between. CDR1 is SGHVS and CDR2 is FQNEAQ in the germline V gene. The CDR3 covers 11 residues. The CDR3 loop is CASSWGVRAFF. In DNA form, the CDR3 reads TGTGCCAGCAGCTGGGGGGTCCGGGCTTTCTTT.

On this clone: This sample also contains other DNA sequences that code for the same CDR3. CDR3 in DNA: TGTGCCAGCAGTTCACCTAGCGGGAGCTCCTACGAGCAGTACTTC. Protein product: CASSSPSGSSYEQYF. The V call is TRBV28, the J call TRBJ2-7; 10 nucleotides line up with TRBD2. Losses at the gene ends were 4 bases for V and 0 bases for J; bases not matched to a gene: 3. Germline CDR1 reads MDHEN; CDR2 reads SYDVKM. The CDR3 totals 15 residues.

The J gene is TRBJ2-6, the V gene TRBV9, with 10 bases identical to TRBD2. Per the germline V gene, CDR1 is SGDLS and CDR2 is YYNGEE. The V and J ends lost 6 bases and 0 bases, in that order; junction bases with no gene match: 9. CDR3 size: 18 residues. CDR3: CASTLGLAVSSGANVLTF. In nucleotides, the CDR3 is TGTGCCAGCACCCTCGGACTAGCGGTGAGCTCTGGGGCCAACGTCCTGACTTTC. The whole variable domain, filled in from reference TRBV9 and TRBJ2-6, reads DSGVTQTPKHLITATGQRVTLRCSPRSGDLSVYWYQQSLDQGLQFLIQYYNGEERAKGNILERFSAQQFPDLHSELNLSSLELGDSALYFCASTLGLAVSSGANVLTFGAGSRLTVL.

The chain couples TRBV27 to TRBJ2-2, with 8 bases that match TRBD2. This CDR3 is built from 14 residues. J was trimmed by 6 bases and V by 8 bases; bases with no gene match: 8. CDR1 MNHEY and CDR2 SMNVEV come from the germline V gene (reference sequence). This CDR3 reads CASRVAGGPGELFF. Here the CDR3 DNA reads TGTGCCAGCCGCGTGGCGGGAGGCCCCGGGGAGCTGTTTTTT.

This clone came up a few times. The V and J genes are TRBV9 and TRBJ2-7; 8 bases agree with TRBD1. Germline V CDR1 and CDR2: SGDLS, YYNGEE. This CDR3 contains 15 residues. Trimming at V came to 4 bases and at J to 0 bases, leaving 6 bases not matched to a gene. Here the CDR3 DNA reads TGTGCCAGCAGCCCCCGGGACAGGCCCTCCTACGAGCAGTACTTC. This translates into CASSPRDRPSYEQYF.

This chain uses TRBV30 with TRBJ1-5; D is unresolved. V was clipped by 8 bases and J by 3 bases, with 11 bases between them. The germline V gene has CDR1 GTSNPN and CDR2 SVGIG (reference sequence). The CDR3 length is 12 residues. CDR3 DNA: TGTGCCGCGGAGGGATACAATCAGCCCCAGCATTTT. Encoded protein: CAAEGYNQPQHF. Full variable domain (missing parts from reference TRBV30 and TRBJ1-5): SQTIHQWPATLVQPVGSPLSLECTVEGTSNPNLYWYRQAAGRGLQLLFYSVGIGQISSEVPQNLSASRPQDRQFILSSKKLLLSDSGFYLCAAEGYNQPQHFGDGTRLSIL.

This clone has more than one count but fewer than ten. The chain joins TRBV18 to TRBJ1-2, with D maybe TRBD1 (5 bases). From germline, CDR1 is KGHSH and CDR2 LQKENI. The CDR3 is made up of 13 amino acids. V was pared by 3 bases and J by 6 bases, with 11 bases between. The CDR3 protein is CASSPGQVDGYTF. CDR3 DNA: TGTGCCAGCTCACCGGGGCAAGTGGATGGCTACACCTTC.

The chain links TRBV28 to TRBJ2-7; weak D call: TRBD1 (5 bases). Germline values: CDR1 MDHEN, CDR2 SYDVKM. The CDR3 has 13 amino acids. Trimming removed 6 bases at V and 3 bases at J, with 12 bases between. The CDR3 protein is CASSPTVRYEQYF. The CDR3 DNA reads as TGTGCCAGCAGCCCGACAGTACGCTACGAGCAGTACTTC.

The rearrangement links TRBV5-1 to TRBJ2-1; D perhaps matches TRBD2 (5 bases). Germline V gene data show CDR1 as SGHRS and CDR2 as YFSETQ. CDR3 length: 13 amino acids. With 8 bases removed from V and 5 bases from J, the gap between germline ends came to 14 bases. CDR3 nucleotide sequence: TGCGCCAGTAAACTAGGAGTGAACAATGAGCAGTTCTTC. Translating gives CASKLGVNNEQFF. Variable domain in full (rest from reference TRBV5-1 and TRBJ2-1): KAGVTQTPRYLIKTRGQQVTLSCSPISGHRSVSWYQQTPGQGLQFLFEYFSETQRNKGNFPGRFSGRQFSNSRSEMNVSTLELGDSALYLCASKLGVNNEQFFGPGTRLTVL.

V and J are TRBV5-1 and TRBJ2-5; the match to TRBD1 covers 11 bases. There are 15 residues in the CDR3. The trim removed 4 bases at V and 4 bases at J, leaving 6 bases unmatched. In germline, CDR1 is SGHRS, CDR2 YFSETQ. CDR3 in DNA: TGCGCCAGCAGCCCGGACAGGGGGCTTGGAGAGACCCAGTACTTC. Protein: CASSPDRGLGETQYF.

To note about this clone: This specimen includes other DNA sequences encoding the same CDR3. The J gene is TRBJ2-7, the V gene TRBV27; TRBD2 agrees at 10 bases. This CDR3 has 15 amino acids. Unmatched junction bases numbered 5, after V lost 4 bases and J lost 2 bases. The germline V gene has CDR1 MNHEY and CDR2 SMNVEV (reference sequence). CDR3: CASSSSGRGPYEQYF. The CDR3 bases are TGTGCCAGCAGTTCCAGCGGGAGGGGACCCTACGAGCAGTACTTC.

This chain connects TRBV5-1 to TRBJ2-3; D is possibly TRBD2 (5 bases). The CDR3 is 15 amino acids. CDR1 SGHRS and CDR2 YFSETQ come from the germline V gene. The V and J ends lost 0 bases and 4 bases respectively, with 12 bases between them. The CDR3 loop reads CASSLAGGVADTQYF. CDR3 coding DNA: TGCGCCAGCAGCTTGGCTGGAGGTGTCGCAGATACGCAGTATTTT. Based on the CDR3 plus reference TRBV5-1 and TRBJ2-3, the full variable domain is KAGVTQTPRYLIKTRGQQVTLSCSPISGHRSVSWYQQTPGQGLQFLFEYFSETQRNKGNFPGRFSGRQFSNSRSEMNVSTLELGDSALYLCASSLAGGVADTQYFGPGTRLTVL.

CDR3 sequence (DNA): TGTGCCAGCAGGCTAGCGGGAGTAGCCACCGGGGAGCTGTTTTTT. Translation gives CASRLAGVATGELFF. The chain carries TRBV28 and TRBJ2-2, with TRBD2 matching 10 bases. Germline V gene lookup returns CDR1 MDHEN and CDR2 SYDVKM. J lost 4 bases, V lost 6 bases, and 5 bases had no gene match. The CDR3 is 15 residues long.

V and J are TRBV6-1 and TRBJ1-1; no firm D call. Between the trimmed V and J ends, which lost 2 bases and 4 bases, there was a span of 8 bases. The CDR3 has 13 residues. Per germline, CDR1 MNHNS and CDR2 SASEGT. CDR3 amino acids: CASSEPYATEAFF. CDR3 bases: TGTGCCAGCAGTGAACCCTACGCCACTGAAGCTTTCTTT.

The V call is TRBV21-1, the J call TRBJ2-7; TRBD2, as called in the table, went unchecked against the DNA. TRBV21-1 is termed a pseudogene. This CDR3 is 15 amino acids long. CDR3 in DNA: TGTGCCAGCAGCAAAGGGAGTACCAGCTCCTACGAGCAGTACTTC. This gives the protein CASSKGSTSSYEQYF.

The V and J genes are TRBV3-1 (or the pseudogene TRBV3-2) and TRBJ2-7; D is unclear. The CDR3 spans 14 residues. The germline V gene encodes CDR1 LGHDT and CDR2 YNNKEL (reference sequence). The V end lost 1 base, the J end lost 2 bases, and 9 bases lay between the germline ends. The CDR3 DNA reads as TGTGCCAGCAGCCAAGCCGACTTAGCCTACGAGCAGTACTTC. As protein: CASSQADLAYEQYF.

The CDR3: CASRQQGRNTEAFF. The CDR3, as DNA: TGTGCCAGCAGGCAGCAGGGCAGAAACACTGAAGCTTTCTTT. The chain combines TRBV28 with TRBJ1-1, with a possible D match to TRBD1 (5 bases). V lost 6 bases and J lost 2, with 13 bases in between. The CDR3 runs to 14 residues. Germline V gene sequence: CDR1 MDHEN, CDR2 SYDVKM.

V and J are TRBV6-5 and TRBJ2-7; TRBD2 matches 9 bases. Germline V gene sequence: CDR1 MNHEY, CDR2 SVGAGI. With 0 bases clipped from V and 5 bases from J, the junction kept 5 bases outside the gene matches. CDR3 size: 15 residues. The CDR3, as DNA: TGTGCCAGCAGTTACTCGCCAGCGGGAGGCCACGAGCAGTACTTC. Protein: CASSYSPAGGHEQYF.

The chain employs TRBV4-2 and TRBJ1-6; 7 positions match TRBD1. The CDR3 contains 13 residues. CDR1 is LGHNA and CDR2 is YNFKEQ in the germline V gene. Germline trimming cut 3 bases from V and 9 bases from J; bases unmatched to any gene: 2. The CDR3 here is CASSQTGSSPLHF. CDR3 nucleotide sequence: TGTGCCAGCAGCCAGACAGGGAGTTCACCCCTCCACTTT.

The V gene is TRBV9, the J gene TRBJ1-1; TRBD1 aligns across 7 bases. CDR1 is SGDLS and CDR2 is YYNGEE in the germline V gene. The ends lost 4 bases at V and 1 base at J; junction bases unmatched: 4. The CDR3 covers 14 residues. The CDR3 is CASSSGQENTEAFF. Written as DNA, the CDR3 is TGTGCCAGCAGCTCCGGACAGGAGAACACTGAAGCTTTCTTT.

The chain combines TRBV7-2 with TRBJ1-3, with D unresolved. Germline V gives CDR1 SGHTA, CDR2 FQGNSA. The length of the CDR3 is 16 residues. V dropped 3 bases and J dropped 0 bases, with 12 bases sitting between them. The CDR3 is CASSFHETRSGNTIYF. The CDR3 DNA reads TGTGCCAGCAGCTTCCATGAGACACGCTCTGGAAACACCATATATTTT. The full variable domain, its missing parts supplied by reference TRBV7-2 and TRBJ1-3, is GAGVSQSPSNKVTEKGKDVELRCDPISGHTALYWYRQSLGQGLEFLIYFQGNSAPDKSGLPSDRFSAERTGGSVSTLTIQRTQQEDSAVYLCASSFHETRSGNTIYFGEGSWLTVV.

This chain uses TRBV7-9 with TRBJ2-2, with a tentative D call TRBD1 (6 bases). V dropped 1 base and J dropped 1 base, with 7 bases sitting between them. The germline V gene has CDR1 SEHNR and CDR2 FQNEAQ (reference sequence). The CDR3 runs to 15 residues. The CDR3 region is CASSLGQVNTGELFF. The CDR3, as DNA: TGTGCCAGCAGCTTAGGACAGGTGAACACCGGGGAGCTGTTTTTT.

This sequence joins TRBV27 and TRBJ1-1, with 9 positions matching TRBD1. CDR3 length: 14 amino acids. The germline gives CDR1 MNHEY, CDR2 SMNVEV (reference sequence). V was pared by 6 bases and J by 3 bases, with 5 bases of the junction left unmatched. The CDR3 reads CASSGQGRDTEAFF. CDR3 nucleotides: TGTGCCAGCAGCGGACAGGGGAGGGACACTGAAGCTTTCTTT.

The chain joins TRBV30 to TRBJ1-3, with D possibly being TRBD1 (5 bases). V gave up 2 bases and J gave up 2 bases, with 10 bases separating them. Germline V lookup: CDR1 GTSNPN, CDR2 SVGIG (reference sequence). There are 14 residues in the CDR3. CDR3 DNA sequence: TGTGCCTGGAGTCGACAGATTGCTGGAAACACCATATATTTT. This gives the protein CAWSRQIAGNTIYF.